The present T cell receptor (beta chain) was sequenced within a study of blood T cell repertoires in COVID-19. Study-wide background: Spain, Italy and the United States supplied samples that represented acute and convalescent COVID-19. In each case, the material was cDNA or gDNA derived from T cells, B-cell-depleted T cells, or PBMCs.

Per the original methods: For nucleated cells, counts were estimated from reference gene primer amplification. Profiling relied on immunoSEQ multiplex PCR, and the TCRdb table lists in-frame clones only, not all of them. The DNA was the basis for D and trimming; V, J and clone size are from that table. Found here are 250,000 to 350,000 clones, about 81% of them singletons; the top ten hold roughly 1.6%. The CDR3 spans 15 residues. The V and J ends lost 0 bases and 5 bases respectively, with 14 bases between them. CDR1 is SGHRS, CDR2 YFSETQ, per germline. Seattle-derived patients entered the study during active infection and were followed longitudinally.

The chain couples TRBV5-1 to TRBJ1-1, with D possibly TRBD1 on 5 matching bases. Sequencing was done on a sample of peripheral blood. The clonotype was recovered from a human donor with COVID-19, enrolled during active disease. The donor label of this sample is uncertain. The CDR3 coding sequence is TGCGCCAGCAGCTTGGAGAACAGGTTTGGAACTGAAGCTTTCTTT. It translates to CASSLENRFGTEAFF.